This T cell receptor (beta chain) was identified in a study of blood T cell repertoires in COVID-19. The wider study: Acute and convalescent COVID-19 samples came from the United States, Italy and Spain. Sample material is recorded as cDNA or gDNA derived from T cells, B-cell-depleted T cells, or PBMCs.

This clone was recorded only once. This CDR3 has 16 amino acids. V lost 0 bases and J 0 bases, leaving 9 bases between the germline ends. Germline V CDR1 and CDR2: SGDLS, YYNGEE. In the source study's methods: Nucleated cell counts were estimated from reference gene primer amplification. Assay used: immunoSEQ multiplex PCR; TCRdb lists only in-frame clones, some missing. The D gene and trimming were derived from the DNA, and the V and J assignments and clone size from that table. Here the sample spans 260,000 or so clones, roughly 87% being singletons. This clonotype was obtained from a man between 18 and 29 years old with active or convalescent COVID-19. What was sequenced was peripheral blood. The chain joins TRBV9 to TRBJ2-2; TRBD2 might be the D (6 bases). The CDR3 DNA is TGTGCCAGCAGCGTAGCTGGGGGGTCGAACACCGGGGAGCTGTTTTTT. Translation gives CASSVAGGSNTGELFF.